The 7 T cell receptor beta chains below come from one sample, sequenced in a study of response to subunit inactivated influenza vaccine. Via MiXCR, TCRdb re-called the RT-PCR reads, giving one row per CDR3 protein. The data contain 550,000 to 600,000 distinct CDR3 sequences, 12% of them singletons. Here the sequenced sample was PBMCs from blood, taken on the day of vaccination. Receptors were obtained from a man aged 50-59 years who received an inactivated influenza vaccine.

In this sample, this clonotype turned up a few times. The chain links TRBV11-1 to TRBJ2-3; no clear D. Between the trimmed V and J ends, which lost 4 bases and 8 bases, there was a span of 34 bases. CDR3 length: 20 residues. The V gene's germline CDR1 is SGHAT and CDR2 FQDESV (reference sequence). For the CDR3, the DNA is TGTGCCAGCAGCTATCCGGCCGTCGGTCTAAGTAGATGGGGATACGCTACGCAGTATTTT. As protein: CASSYPAVGLSRWGYATQYF.

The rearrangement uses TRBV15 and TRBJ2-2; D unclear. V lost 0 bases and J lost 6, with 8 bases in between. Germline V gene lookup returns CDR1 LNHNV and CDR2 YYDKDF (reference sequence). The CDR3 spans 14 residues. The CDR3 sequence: CATSRDVEAGELFF. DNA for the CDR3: TGTGCCACCAGCAGAGATGTAGAGGCCGGGGAGCTGTTTTTT.

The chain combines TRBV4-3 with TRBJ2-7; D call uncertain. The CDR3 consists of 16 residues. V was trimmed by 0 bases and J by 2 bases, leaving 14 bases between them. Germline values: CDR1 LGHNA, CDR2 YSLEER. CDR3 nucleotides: TGCGCCAGCAGCCAAGAACCCACGGATTTCACCTACGAGCAGTACTTC. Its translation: CASSQEPTDFTYEQYF.

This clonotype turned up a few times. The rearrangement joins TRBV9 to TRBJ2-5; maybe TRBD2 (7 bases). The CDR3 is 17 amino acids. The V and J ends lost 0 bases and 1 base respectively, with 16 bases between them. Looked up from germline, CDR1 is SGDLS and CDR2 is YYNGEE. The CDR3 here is CASSVAGGSTLQETQYF. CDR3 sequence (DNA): TGTGCCAGCAGCGTAGCGGGGGGCAGTACCCTCCAAGAGACCCAGTACTTC.

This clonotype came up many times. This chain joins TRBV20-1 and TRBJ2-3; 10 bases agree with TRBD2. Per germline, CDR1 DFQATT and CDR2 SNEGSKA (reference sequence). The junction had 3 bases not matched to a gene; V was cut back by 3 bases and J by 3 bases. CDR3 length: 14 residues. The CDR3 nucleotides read TGCAGTGCTAGGAGCGGGAGGGGTACAGATACGCAGTATTTT. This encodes CSARSGRGTDTQYF.

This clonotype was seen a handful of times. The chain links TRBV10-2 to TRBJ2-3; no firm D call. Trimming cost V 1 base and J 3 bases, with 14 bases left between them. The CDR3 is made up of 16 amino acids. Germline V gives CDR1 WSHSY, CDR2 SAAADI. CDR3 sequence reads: CASSEYQSLVTDTQYF. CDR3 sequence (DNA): TGCGCCAGCAGTGAGTACCAGAGCCTTGTGACAGATACGCAGTATTTT.

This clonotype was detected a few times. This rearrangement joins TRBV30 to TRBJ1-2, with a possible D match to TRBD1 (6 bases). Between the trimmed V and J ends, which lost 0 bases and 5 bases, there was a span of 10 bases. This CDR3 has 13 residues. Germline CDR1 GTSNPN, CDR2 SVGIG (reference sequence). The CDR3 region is CAWSVGRGYGYTF. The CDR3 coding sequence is TGTGCCTGGAGTGTAGGCAGGGGATATGGCTACACCTTC.